These T cell receptor beta chains were read from a single sample in a study of blood T cell repertoires in COVID-19. The assay was immunoSEQ multiplex PCR, and TCRdb's table has in-frame clones only and misses some. The sample includes some 120,000 clones, roughly four fifths of them seen just once. Material for sequencing was peripheral blood. The source of these receptors is a woman in her 50s with acute or convalescent COVID-19. Both conserved end residues are trimmed from each CDR3.

CDR3,V
ASSVDGATSGNTIY,TRBV9
ASSHLRSSGGTDTQY,TRBV3-1/TRBV3-2
ATSDLLSDTQY,TRBV24-1
ASSQTSARMNTEAF,TRBV4-1
ASSHTGQGPYGYT,TRBV4-1
ASIPGTGGTEAF,TRBV7-9
ASSAIADTQY,TRBV5-5
ASKRTSGGGNEQF,TRBV2
ASSLEGTAYNEQF,TRBV5-1
ASSLGVSGSRGYT,TRBV7-2
ASSEVYRDRNTIY,TRBV6-1
ASRGVVYEQY,TRBV2
SVDVSQGNTGQY,TRBV29-1
ASRIRDTGELF,TRBV5-1
AISDGGGTDTQY,TRBV10-3
ASSYGTGGAEQY,TRBV6-5
ASSQSEAGYT,TRBV14
ATSRDRGGPRGPNQPQH,TRBV15
ASSLYTGSVRPQH,TRBV19
AISRQVGASGANVLT,TRBV10-3
ASSLNPPTNQPQH,TRBV27
SVRWNTEAF,TRBV29-1
ASSLSGTGVEKLF,TRBV6-5
ATSRDAGGGLETQY,TRBV15